Following are 25 T cell receptor beta chains from one sample sequenced in a study of T cells after yellow fever vaccination. From the 5' RACE reads, TCRdb called clonotypes with MiXCR, one entry per CDR3 protein. The repertoire has just under 600,000 distinct CDR3 sequences, approximately 13% of them found once; the top ten carry around 15%. The source was PBMCs, collected on the day of the yellow fever booster vaccination. The receptors were gathered from a man between 25 and 39 years old who received the YFV17D yellow fever vaccine.

This clonotype turned up a few times. This chain connects TRBV20-1 to TRBJ2-5; D remains unclear. Germline V gene data show CDR1 as DFQATT and CDR2 as SNEGSKA (reference sequence). The CDR3 totals 13 residues. The germline V and J ends were trimmed by 2 bases and 5 bases, with 12 bases remaining between them. CDR3 protein: CSARIANRETQYF. The DNA for the CDR3 is TGCAGTGCTAGAATCGCCAATCGGGAGACCCAGTACTTC.

The sample holds a few counts of this clonotype. This sequence joins TRBV20-1 and TRBJ2-1; TRBD2 matches at 7 bases. From germline, CDR1 is DFQATT and CDR2 SNEGSKA (reference sequence). The CDR3 consists of 15 residues. Germline trimming cut 2 bases from V and 3 bases from J; bases unmatched to any gene: 7. In nucleotides, the CDR3 is TGCAGTGCTAGATTTGCGGGAGTTGTCTACAATGAGCAGTTCTTC. Encoded protein: CSARFAGVVYNEQFF.

The chain recombines TRBV20-1 with TRBJ1-2, with TRBD1 as a possible D gene (6 bases). V was shortened by 1 base and J by 7 bases, with 16 bases between the two germline ends. CDR1 and CDR2 (germline): DFQATT, SNEGSKA (reference sequence). CDR3 length: 14 amino acids. The CDR3 nucleotides read TGCAGTGCTAGAGGGGGCGCGGACAGAAGTGGCTACACCTTC. Residues: CSARGGADRSGYTF.

In this sample, this clonotype turned up a few times. This chain uses TRBV7-9 with TRBJ2-7, with D hard to call. Germline lookup yields CDR1 SEHNR and CDR2 FQNEAQ (reference sequence). CDR3 length: 11 residues. V lost 8 bases, J lost 6 bases, and 11 bases lay in between. The CDR3 nucleotides are TGTGCCAGCGAAATTAGCTTCGAGCAGTACTTC. Its protein is CASEISFEQYF.

This clonotype was observed a few times. V is TRBV7-2 and J is TRBJ1-1; D unresolved. Germline loops: CDR1 SGHTA, CDR2 FQGNSA. The V and J ends lost 5 bases and 4 bases respectively, with 14 bases between them. The CDR3 runs 14 residues. The CDR3 DNA is TGTGCCAGCAGCCGAACGGGAACGGGCACTGAAGCTTTCTTT. Translation: CASSRTGTGTEAFF.

This chain links TRBV5-1 with TRBJ2-3, with D maybe TRBD2 (6 bases). V lost 3 bases and J lost 0, with 14 bases in between. CDR1 and CDR2 from the germline V gene are SGHRS and YFSETQ. CDR3 length equals 16 residues. CDR3 in amino acids: CASSSLASTSTDTQYF. The CDR3 region has the DNA TGCGCCAGCAGCTCTCTAGCGTCGACTAGCACAGATACGCAGTATTTT. Together with reference TRBV5-1 and TRBJ2-3, the CDR3 gives the full variable domain: KAGVTQTPRYLIKTRGQQVTLSCSPISGHRSVSWYQQTPGQGLQFLFEYFSETQRNKGNFPGRFSGRQFSNSRSEMNVSTLELGDSALYLCASSSLASTSTDTQYFGPGTRLTVL.

This sequence joins TRBV11-2 and TRBJ2-3; 12 nucleotides line up with TRBD2. The V gene end was trimmed by 0 bases and the J gene end by 1 base; junction bases not matched to a gene: 8. CDR3 length: 19 residues. CDR1 SGHAT and CDR2 FQNNGV come from the germline V gene. The CDR3 is CASSLDLGLAGSGTDTQYF. CDR3 coding DNA: TGTGCCAGCAGCTTAGACCTGGGACTAGCGGGTTCTGGCACAGATACGCAGTATTTT.

DNA for the CDR3: TGTGCCAGCAGCGAGGGACTAGGCTTAGGCGAGCAGTACTTC. Encoded protein: CASSEGLGLGEQYF. The V and J genes are TRBV7-8 and TRBJ2-7, with 8 bases lining up with TRBD2. CDR1 is SGHVS and CDR2 is FQNEAQ in the germline V gene. CDR3 length equals 14 residues. V shed 5 bases and J 6 bases; nucleotides not matched to a gene: 9.

This clonotype has ten or more counts. The CDR3 nucleotides are TGTGCCACCAGTGATTTGAGACGGGAGAGGTACTTC. Translation: CATSDLRRERYF. The J gene is TRBJ2-7, the V gene TRBV24-1; perhaps TRBD2 as D (6 bases). With 0 bases removed from V and 12 bases from J, the gap between germline ends came to 11 bases. The CDR3 totals 12 residues. Germline V gene sequence: CDR1 KGHDR, CDR2 SFDVKD.

This clonotype was counted many times. The chain employs TRBV12-3 or TRBV12-4 and TRBJ2-5; D could derive from TRBD1 or TRBD2 (5 bases each). The CDR3 length is 17 residues. V gave up 3 bases and J gave up 2 bases, with 19 bases separating them. CDR3 sequence: CASSLSLQGPWQETQYF. CDR3 nucleotide sequence: TGTGCCAGCAGTTTGAGTCTTCAGGGACCTTGGCAAGAGACCCAGTACTTC.

The gene calls are TRBV5-1 and TRBJ2-7; 10 bases fit TRBD1. V shed 7 bases, J shed 1 base, and the junction held 11 bases outside the gene matches. The germline CDR1 and CDR2 sequences are SGHRS and YFSETQ. This CDR3 region has 16 residues. The CDR3 loop is CASHLGGTGASYEQYF. In nucleotides, the CDR3 is TGCGCCAGCCACTTGGGGGGGACAGGGGCTTCCTACGAGCAGTACTTC.

This sequence joins TRBV6-1 and TRBJ2-7; TRBD1 is a possible D gene (6 bases). CDR1 and CDR2 (germline): MNHNS, SASEGT. V lost 4 bases and J 0 bases, leaving 19 bases between the germline ends. CDR3 length: 17 amino acids. CDR3 residues: CASSATGNRGSSYEQYF. The CDR3 DNA reads TGTGCCAGCAGTGCGACAGGAAATAGAGGCAGCTCCTACGAGCAGTACTTC.

This clonotype was detected ten times or more. The V call is TRBV30, the J call TRBJ2-1, with unresolved D. V was trimmed by 5 bases and J by 0 bases, leaving 14 bases between them. This CDR3 is built from 15 residues. Germline loops: CDR1 GTSNPN, CDR2 SVGIG (reference sequence). Here the CDR3 reads CAWVAAASSYNEQFF. DNA for the CDR3: TGTGCCTGGGTTGCGGCTGCGAGCTCCTACAATGAGCAGTTCTTC.

This chain uses TRBV20-1 with TRBJ2-7, with a possible D match to TRBD1 (5 bases). CDR1 is DFQATT and CDR2 is SNEGSKA in the germline V gene (reference sequence). V was cut by 4 bases and J by 2 bases, with 9 bases left in between. There are 12 residues in the CDR3. The CDR3 is CSAMWGAYEQYF. The DNA for the CDR3 is TGCAGTGCTATGTGGGGCGCCTACGAGCAGTACTTC.

With respect to this clonotype: One end of the junction varies from germline; a read error may be responsible. The gene calls are TRBV3-1 and TRBJ2-7, with TRBD2 as a possible D gene (5 bases). The CDR3 sequence is 12 residues long. The germline CDR1 and CDR2 sequences are LGHDT and YNNKEL (reference sequence). CDR3 in DNA: TGTGCCAGCAGCCAAGCGGTGGCTAGCATTTTCTTC. Protein: CASSQAVASIFF.

This chain connects TRBV2 to TRBJ2-7; a possible D gene is TRBD2 (5 bases). The CDR3 extends over 16 amino acids. Per germline, CDR1 SNHLY and CDR2 FYNNEI. V was cut by 7 bases and J by 0 bases, with 19 bases left in between. The CDR3 nucleotides read TGTGCCAGCATCCAAGAGTGGCTAGCCCACTCCTACGAGCAGTACTTC. This sequence encodes CASIQEWLAHSYEQYF.

The chain joins TRBV20-1 to TRBJ2-2; TRBD1 is a possible D gene (5 bases). The germline CDR1 and CDR2 sequences are DFQATT and SNEGSKA (reference sequence). The CDR3 consists of 14 residues. Trimming cost V 4 bases and J 5 bases, with 14 bases left between them. CDR3 bases: TGCAGTGCTAAACCCCATCCAGGGACCGGGGAGCTGTTTTTT. Encoded protein: CSAKPHPGTGELFF.

This clonotype was observed a few times. The genes are TRBV7-2 and TRBJ2-3, with 7 bases fitting TRBD2. This CDR3 region has 15 residues. Per germline, CDR1 SGHTA and CDR2 FQGNSA. Losses at the gene ends were 5 bases for V and 4 bases for J; bases not matched to a gene: 9. The CDR3 region is CASSLSFAGADTQYF. CDR3 bases: TGTGCCAGCAGCCTTTCGTTCGCGGGGGCAGATACGCAGTATTTT.

In its sample, this clonotype was seen a few times. The chain employs TRBV25-1 and TRBJ2-5; the D is unclear. The V end was cut by 1 base, the J end by 3 bases, with 9 bases between. This CDR3 contains 14 residues. The germline CDR1 and CDR2 sequences are MGHDK and SYGVNS. In DNA, the CDR3 is TGTGCCAGCAGTGAATGGGGAAGTGAAGAGACCCAGTACTTC. Translated, it gives CASSEWGSEETQYF. Full variable domain (remainder filled in from reference TRBV25-1 and TRBJ2-5): EADIYQTPRYLVIGTGKKITLECSQTMGHDKMYWYQQDPGMELHLIHYSYGVNSTEKGDLSSESTVSRIRTEHFPLTLESARPSHTSQYLCASSEWGSEETQYFGPGTRLLVL.

The chain employs TRBV7-2 and TRBJ2-3, with 10 bases that match TRBD2. The CDR3 is 15 amino acids. With 6 bases clipped from V and 5 bases from J, the junction kept 8 bases outside the gene matches. Germline lookup yields CDR1 SGHTA and CDR2 FQGNSA. The CDR3 nucleotides are TGTGCCAGCAGTGTTAGCGGGAGGCCGGGAGATACGCAGTATTTT. Encoded protein: CASSVSGRPGDTQYF.

On this clonotype: A much larger clone sits a single nucleotide away, making a read error possible. This chain connects TRBV7-2 to TRBJ2-7; a possible D gene is TRBD2 (6 bases). The CDR3 consists of 15 residues. The germline gives CDR1 SGHTA, CDR2 FQGNSA. The CDR3 is CASSARAGGEYELYF. Written as DNA, the CDR3 is TGTGCCAGCAGCGCACGGGCCGGGGGAGAATACGAGCTGTACTTC.

Only a few counts were recorded for this clonotype. The chain couples TRBV9 to TRBJ2-2; 9 bases map to TRBD1. This CDR3 is built from 17 residues. Germline lookup yields CDR1 SGDLS and CDR2 YYNGEE. V gave up 3 bases and J gave up 5 bases; unmatched junction bases: 11. In DNA, the CDR3 is TGTGCCAGCAGCGCCATGGGCGGGACAGGGTTTACCGGGGAGCTGTTTTTT. It specifies CASSAMGGTGFTGELFF.

The J gene is TRBJ2-5, the V gene TRBV14, with a possible D match to TRBD2 (5 bases). Trimming took off 5 bases at V and 5 bases at J, with 12 bases between the two ends. This CDR3 has 13 amino acids. The germline gives CDR1 SGHDN, CDR2 FVKESK. The CDR3 reads CASSGSDGETQYF. The DNA of the CDR3 is TGTGCCAGCAGCGGGAGCGATGGTGAGACCCAGTACTTC.

The rearrangement links TRBV6-4 to TRBJ2-3; 10 positions match TRBD2. This CDR3 region has 14 residues. J gave up 6 bases and V 5 bases, and 5 bases lay outside the gene matches. Germline CDR1 MRHNA, CDR2 SNTAGT. CDR3 amino acids: CASSKAGGTDTQYF. In nucleotides, the CDR3 is TGTGCCAGCAGTAAAGCGGGAGGGACCGATACGCAGTATTTT.

This clonotype was detected ten times or more. The V and J genes are TRBV6-2 or TRBV6-3 and TRBJ2-7; 7 nucleotides agree with TRBD2. The CDR3 has 13 amino acids. The V segment lost 4 bases and the J segment 3 bases; nucleotides outside the gene matches: 3. Germline CDR1 reads MNHEY; CDR2 reads SVGEGT. For the CDR3, the DNA is TGTGCCAGCAGTTCTAGCGGAGTCTACGAGCAGTACTTC. Its protein product is CASSSSGVYEQYF.